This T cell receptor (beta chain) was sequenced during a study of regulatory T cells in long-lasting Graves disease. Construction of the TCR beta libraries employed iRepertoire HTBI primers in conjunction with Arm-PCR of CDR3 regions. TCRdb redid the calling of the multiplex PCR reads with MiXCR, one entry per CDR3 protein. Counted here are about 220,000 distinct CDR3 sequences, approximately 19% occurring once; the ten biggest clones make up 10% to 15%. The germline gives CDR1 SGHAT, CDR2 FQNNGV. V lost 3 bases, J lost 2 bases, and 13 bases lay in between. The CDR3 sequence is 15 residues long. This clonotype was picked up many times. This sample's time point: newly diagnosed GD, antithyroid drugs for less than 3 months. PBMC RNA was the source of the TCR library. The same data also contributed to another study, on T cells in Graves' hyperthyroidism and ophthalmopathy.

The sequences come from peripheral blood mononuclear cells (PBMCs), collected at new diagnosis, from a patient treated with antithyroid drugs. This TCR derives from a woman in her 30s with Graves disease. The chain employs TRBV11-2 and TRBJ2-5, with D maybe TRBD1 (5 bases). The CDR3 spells CASSFSRQNQETQYF. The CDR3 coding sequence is TGTGCCAGCAGCTTTTCCCGACAGAATCAAGAGACCCAGTACTTC.